The T cell receptor beta chain described here comes from a study of PD-1 blockade in mismatch repair-deficient tumors. Produced via immunoSEQ multiplex PCR; TCRdb's table is partial and in-frame only. The sample contains about 38,000 clones, 75% to 85% of which appear only once. Trimming shortened V by 3 bases and J by 1 base, and 19 bases separated the two germline ends. The CDR3 spans 18 residues. Germline CDR1 WNHNN, CDR2 SYGVQD (reference sequence). Notes on the study in general: Tumor-resident clones, often undetectable pretreatment in blood, expanded then contracted after pembrolizumab.

This clone came up many times. Its antigen remains unknown. The source was peripheral blood, collected 4 weeks after starting pembrolizumab. The TCR originated in an adult with mismatch repair-deficient cancer. The chain combines TRBV10-1 with TRBJ2-1, with D unclear. The CDR3 protein is CASSDRTGPIISYNEQFF. CDR3 sequence (DNA): TGCGCCAGCAGTGATCGAACGGGCCCTATCATTTCCTACAATGAGCAGTTCTTC.